This T cell receptor (beta chain) comes out of a study of T cell responses to AZD1222 COVID-19 vaccine listed by TCRdb under 2021. About the investigation overall: TCR sequencing was performed for 230 to 250 trial participants, of whom about 210 were given two doses of AZD1222 and around 25 were given two doses of MenACWY control vaccine. Trial participants were enrolled into age subgroups of 18-55, 56-69 and 70-plus years, which contained 148, 28 and 57 TCR-sequenced participants, respectively. Results and caveats for the whole study, not just this receptor: Epitopes outside the regions mutated in the B.1.351 and B.1.1.7 variants were reportedly recognized by nearly half of the unique spike-specific TCRs. The vaccine-associated CD4 TCRs covered the entire spike protein, and the dominant responses fell in regions 160-218 and 743-854. Participants were mostly white British, with more females than males. The authors suggested clonal diversity may have been underestimated. Conclusions about previously exposed vaccinees are limited, since just five or six AZD1222 recipients were seropositive for SARS-CoV-2 at baseline. Spike-specific TCR breadth and depth rose significantly after two AZD1222 doses compared with day 0 and with MenACWY recipients. Because no day 14 peak-response samples were available, repertoires were characterized only after the peak T cell response. The 56-69-year group was small, and its depth increase did not reach significance, likely because of low power.

Concerning this clone: This clone's antigen is unknown. Base qualities were left out, and no much larger clone turns up one base away.

V was cut back by 7 bases and J by 0 bases, leaving a gap of 6 bases between them. From the germline V gene (reference sequence), CDR1 is LNHDA and CDR2 is SQIVND. From its cysteine to its phenylalanine, the CDR3 spans 12 amino acids. CDR3 DNA is the only sequence kept; it has 36 bases, read in frame from the first base. The time point label on this specimen signifies: about 28 days (+/-7) after the second vaccine dose. AZD1222 recipients given second doses at about 4 weeks or at about 12 weeks were pooled, since spike-specific TCR depth and breadth were not found to differ between the two schedules. Samples from vaccinated people were obtained from the UK trials COV001 and COV002, which included a single-blind randomized controlled phase 2/3 trial of AZD1222 (ChAdOx1 nCoV-19) in healthy adults. For TCRbeta chain sequencing, PBMC samples from trial participants were taken at day 0 and at day 28 after the second dose.

The CDR3 regions of human TCRbeta chains were subjected to immunosequencing. In the paper's pipeline: TCRs in the repertoires were matched against a reference library of SARS-CoV-2-specific TCRs that had been generated with the MIRA antigen-specificity platform. Breadth was defined as the fraction of unique TCRs that were SARS-CoV-2-associated, and depth was defined as the fraction of total T cells that were SARS-CoV-2-associated. Using the MIRA data, each spike-specific TCR was mapped to the spike region that the TCR reacts to and placed in a CD4 or CD8 class. Log10-transformed breadth and depth values were compared by one-way ANOVA with Sidak's multiple comparisons tests. TCRdb carries this immuneACCESS record with in-frame sequences only. Its versions omit some clonotypes, under half of them owing to an unresolved V gene in the studies checked, with the rest unexplained. V, J and clone size are those of that table, while D and trimming were read from the DNA. This sample holds some 280,000 clones; around 93% were observed only once. Less than 0.65% of the sample is held by the ten biggest clonotypes.

The chain is made from TRBV19 and TRBJ1-1; the D gene cannot be resolved reliably. This TCR was sampled from an adult who received the AZD1222 COVID-19 vaccine. Source: peripheral blood, taken 28 days after the second AZD1222 dose. The CDR3 reads CASMKMNTEAFF. The nucleotides are TGTGCCAGTATGAAGATGAACACTGAAGCTTTCTTT. Reference TRBV19 and TRBJ1-1 genes cover what lies past the CDR3, so the full variable domain is DGGITQSPKYLFRKEGQNVTLSCEQNLNHDAMYWYRQDPGQGLRLIYYSQIVNDFQKGDIAEGYSVSREKKESFPLTVTSAQKNPTAFYLCASMKMNTEAFFGQGTRLTVV.